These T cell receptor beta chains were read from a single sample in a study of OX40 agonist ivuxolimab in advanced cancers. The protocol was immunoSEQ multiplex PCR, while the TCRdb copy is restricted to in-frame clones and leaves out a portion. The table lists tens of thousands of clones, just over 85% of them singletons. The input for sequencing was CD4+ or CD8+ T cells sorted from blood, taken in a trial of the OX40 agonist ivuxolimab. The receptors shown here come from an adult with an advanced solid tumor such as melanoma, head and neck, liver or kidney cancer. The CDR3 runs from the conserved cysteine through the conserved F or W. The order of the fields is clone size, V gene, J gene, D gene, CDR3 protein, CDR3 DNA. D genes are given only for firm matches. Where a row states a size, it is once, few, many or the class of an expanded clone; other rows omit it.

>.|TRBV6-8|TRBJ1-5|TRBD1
CASKPGQAYSNQPQHF
TGTGCCAGCAAACCGGGACAGGCTTATAGCAATCAGCCCCAGCATTTT
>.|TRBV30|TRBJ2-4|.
CAWSVSGILAKNIQYF
TGTGCCTGGAGTGTATCCGGCATTCTAGCCAAAAACATTCAGTACTTC
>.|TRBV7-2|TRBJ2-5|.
CASSPSGPRRWETQYF
TGTGCCAGCAGCCCCAGCGGGCCAAGGAGGTGGGAGACCCAGTACTTC
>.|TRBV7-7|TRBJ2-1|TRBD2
CASSLRAGGPDNEQFF
TGTGCCAGCAGCTTAAGGGCGGGAGGGCCCGACAATGAGCAGTTCTTC
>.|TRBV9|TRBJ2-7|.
CASSPNLSSYEQYF
TGTGCCAGCAGCCCGAATTTGAGCTCCTACGAGCAGTACTTC
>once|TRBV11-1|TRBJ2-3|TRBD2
CASSSLAGGMDTQYF
TGTGCCAGCAGCTCCCTAGCGGGGGGGATGGATACGCAGTATTTT
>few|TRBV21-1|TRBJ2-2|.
CASSTAGTGSAGELFF
TGTGCCAGCAGCACCGCCGGGACAGGGTCCGCCGGGGAGCTGTTTTTT
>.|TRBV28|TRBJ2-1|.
CASSLMRRASSYNEQFF
TGTGCCAGCAGTTTAATGCGGAGGGCAAGCTCCTACAATGAGCAGTTCTTC
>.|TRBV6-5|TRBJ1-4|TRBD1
CASSYSMRDSRGKLFF
TGTGCCAGCAGTTACTCGATGCGGGACAGTCGAGGAAAACTGTTTTTT
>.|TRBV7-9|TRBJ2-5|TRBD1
CASSSGQGTQETQYF
TGTGCCAGCAGCTCCGGACAGGGCACCCAAGAGACCCAGTACTTC
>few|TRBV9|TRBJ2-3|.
CASSVGTDTQYF
TGTGCCAGCAGCGTAGGCACAGATACGCAGTATTTT
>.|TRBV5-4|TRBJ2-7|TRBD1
CASSRGGTGSYEQYF
TGTGCCAGCAGTCGAGGCGGGACAGGGTCCTACGAGCAGTACTTC
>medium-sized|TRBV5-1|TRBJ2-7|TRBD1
CASSYRETGIQYF
TGCGCCAGCAGCTATAGAGAGACAGGGATACAGTACTTC
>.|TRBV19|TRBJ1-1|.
CASSITQGVGNTEAFF
TGTGCCAGTAGTATAACTCAGGGAGTGGGGAACACTGAAGCTTTCTTT
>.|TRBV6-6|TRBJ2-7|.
CASRRQWTSYEQYF
TGTGCCAGCAGAAGACAGTGGACCTCCTACGAGCAGTACTTC
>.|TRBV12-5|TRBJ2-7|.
CTSGLVPGTEWSYEQYF
TGTACTAGTGGTTTGGTACCTGGGACTGAATGGTCTTACGAGCAGTACTTC
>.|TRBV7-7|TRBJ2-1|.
CASSQTRDPWSEQFF
TGTGCCAGCAGCCAGACCCGGGACCCATGGAGTGAGCAGTTCTTC
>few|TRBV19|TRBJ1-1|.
CASSILISGTAFF
TGTGCCAGTAGTATATTGATCTCCGGGACCGCTTTCTTT
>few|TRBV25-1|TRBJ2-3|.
CASSVRDTQYF
TGTGCCAGCAGTGTGAGAGATACGCAGTATTTT
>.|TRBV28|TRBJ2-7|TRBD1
CASTPPDRRTYEQYF
TGTGCCAGCACCCCCCCGGACAGGCGAACCTACGAGCAGTACTTC
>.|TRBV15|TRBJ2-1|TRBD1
CATSSTRTGRSSYNEQFF
TGTGCCACCAGCAGCACTAGGACAGGCCGGAGCTCCTACAATGAGCAGTTCTTC
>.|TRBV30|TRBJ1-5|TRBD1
CAWSVLGQGAGQPQHF
TGTGCCTGGAGTGTACTCGGGCAGGGGGCAGGGCAGCCCCAGCATTTT
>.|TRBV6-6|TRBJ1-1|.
CASSYSRDTEAFF
TGTGCCAGCAGTTACTCGAGGGACACTGAAGCTTTCTTT
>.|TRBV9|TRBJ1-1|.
CASSVGPRVNDEAFF
TGTGCCAGCAGCGTAGGCCCCAGGGTAAACGATGAAGCTTTCTTT